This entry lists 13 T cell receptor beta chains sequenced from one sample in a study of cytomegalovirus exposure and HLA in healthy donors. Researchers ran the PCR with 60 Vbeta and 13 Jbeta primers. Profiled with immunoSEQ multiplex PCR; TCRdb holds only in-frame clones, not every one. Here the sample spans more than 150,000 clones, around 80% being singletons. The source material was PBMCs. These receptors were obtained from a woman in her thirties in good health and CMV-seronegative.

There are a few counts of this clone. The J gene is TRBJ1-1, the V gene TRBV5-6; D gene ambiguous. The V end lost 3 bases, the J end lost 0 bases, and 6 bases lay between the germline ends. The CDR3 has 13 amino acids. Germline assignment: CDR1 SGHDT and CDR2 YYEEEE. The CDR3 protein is CASSSILNTEAFF. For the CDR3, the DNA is TGTGCCAGCAGCTCCATTTTGAACACTGAAGCTTTCTTT.

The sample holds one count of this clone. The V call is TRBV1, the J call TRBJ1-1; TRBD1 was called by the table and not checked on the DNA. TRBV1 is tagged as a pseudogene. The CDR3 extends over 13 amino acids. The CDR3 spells CTSSHPTGGEAFF. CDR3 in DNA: TGCACCAGCAGCCACCCGACAGGGGGTGAAGCTTTCTTT.

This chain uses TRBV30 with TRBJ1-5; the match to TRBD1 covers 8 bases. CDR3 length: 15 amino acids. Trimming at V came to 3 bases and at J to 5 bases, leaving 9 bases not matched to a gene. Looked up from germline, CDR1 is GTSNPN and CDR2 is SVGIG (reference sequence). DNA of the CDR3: TGTGCCTGGAGCGACACAGGGGGTCCGGATCAGCCCCAGCATTTT. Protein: CAWSDTGGPDQPQHF.

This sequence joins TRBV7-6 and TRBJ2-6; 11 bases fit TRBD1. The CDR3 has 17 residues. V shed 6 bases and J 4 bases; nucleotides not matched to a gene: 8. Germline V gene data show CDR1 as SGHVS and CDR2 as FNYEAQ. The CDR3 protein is CASSPGTGGRGANVLTF. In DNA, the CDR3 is TGTGCCAGCAGTCCCGGGACAGGGGGAAGAGGGGCCAACGTCCTGACTTTC.

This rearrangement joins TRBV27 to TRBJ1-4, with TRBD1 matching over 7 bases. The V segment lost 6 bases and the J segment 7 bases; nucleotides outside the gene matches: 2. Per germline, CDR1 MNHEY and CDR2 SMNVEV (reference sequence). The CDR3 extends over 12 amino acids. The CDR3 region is CASRYRGEKLFF. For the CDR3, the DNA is TGTGCCAGCAGATACAGGGGTGAAAAACTGTTTTTT.

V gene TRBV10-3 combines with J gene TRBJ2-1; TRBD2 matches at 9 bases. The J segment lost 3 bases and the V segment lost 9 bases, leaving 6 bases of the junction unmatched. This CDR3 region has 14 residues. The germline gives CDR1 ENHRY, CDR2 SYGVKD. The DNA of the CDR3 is TGTGCCATGTCGAGGACTAGCGACTACAATGAGCAGTTCTTC. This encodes CAMSRTSDYNEQFF.

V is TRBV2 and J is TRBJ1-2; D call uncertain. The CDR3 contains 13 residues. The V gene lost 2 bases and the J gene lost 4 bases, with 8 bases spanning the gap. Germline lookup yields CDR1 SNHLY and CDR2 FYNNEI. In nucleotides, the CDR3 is TGTGCCAGCAGTGAAAGTAGCTTCTATGGCTACACCTTC. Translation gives CASSESSFYGYTF.

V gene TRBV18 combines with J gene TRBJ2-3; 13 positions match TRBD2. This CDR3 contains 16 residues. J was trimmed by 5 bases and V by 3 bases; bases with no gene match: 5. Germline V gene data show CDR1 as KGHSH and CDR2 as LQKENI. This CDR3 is CASSPGLAGALDTQYF. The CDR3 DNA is TGTGCCAGCTCACCCGGACTAGCGGGGGCCCTAGATACGCAGTATTTT.

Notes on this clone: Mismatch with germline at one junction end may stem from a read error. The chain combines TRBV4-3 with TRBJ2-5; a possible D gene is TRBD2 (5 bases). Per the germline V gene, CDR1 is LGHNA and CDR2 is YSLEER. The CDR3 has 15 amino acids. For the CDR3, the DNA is TGCGCCAGCAGCCAAGATGGCCTAGCATGGGAGATCCAGTACTTC. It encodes CASSQDGLAWEIQYF.

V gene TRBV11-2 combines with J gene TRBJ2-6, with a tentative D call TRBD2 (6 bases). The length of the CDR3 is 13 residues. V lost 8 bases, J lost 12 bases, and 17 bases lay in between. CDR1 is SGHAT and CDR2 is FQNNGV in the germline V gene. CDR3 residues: CASGLTAGTVLTF. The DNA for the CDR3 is TGTGCCAGCGGACTCACGGCGGGGACCGTCCTGACTTTC.

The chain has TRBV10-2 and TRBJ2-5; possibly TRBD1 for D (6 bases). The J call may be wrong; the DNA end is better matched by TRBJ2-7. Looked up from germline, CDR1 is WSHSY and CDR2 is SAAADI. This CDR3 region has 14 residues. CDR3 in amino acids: CASSESRVRGEQYF. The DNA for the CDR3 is TGCGCCAGCAGTGAAAGCAGGGTCAGGGGCGAGCAGTACTTC.

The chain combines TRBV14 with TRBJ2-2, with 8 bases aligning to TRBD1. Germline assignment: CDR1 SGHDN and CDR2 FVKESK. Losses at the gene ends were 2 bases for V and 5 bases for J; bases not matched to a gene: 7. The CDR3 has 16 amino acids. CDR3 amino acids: CASSQNRGSMTGELFF. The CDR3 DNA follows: TGTGCCAGCAGCCAAAACAGGGGGTCGATGACCGGGGAGCTGTTTTTT.

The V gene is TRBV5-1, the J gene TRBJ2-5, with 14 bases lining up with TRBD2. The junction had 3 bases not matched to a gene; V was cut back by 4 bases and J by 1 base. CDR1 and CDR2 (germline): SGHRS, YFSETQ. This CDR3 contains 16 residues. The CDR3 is CASSQGTSGGQETQYF. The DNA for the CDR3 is TGCGCCAGCAGCCAGGGGACTAGCGGGGGCCAAGAGACCCAGTACTTC.